What follows describes a single TCR beta chain. The sample comes from a study of CD8 T cells in Susac syndrome. Random-hexamer reverse transcription was applied to roughly 0.45 to 1 ug RNA. One entry per CDR3 protein results from TCRdb running MiXCR on the immunoSEQ multiplex PCR reads. The data contain about 190,000 distinct CDR3 sequences, 95% of them singletons. The study sequenced TCR beta in blood CD8+ and CD4+ T cells. The germline V gene encodes CDR1 MGHRA and CDR2 YSYEKL. The V end lost 8 bases, the J end lost 6 bases, and 25 bases lay between the germline ends. The CDR3 spans 16 residues. Sequences were obtained from CD8+ T cells from PBMCs. The receptor was isolated from a human donor with Susac syndrome. The chain joins TRBV4-1 to TRBJ1-1; D perhaps matches TRBD1 (5 bases). CDR3 bases: TGCGCCAGCTCCCCCCTCGGGGAGGTCCAGGGACCTGAAGCTTTCTTT. It encodes CASSPLGEVQGPEAFF.